This T cell receptor beta chain was captured by sequencing in a study of blood T cell repertoires in COVID-19 (dated by TCRdb to 2018 to 2021). Background for the entire study: Collaborator samples came from the United States, Italy and Spain and covered acute and convalescent phases of COVID-19. The prospective study material was composed of cDNA or gDNA derived from T cells, B-cell-depleted T cells, or PBMCs. Deeply sampled blood TCRbeta repertoires from subjects exposed to, actively infected with, or recovered from COVID-19 were included in the dataset. The repertoires were made available in a free public database intended to serve as a resource for research on the immune response to SARS-CoV-2. Samples were obtained from the ongoing ImmuneRACE study (first 160 participants) and from approximately 1,200 subjects provided by 6 global collaborators. Sample metadata almost always included a de-identified subject ID, COVID-19 status, age in years and sex. Where HLA class I and class II types were available, the types were taken from metadata supplied by the sample provider, not from assay-based typing.

Sequences MNHEY (CDR1) and SVGAGI (CDR2) are obtained from the germline V gene. V and J lose 6 bases and 2 bases, and a span of 10 bases separates them. The CDR3, from cysteine to phenylalanine, totals 13 residues. The entry retains the CDR3 DNA only, 39 bases that are in frame from base 1. Turning to this clone: It lacks a known antigen. No base quality information exists; no much larger clone differs at one position.

TCRbeta CDR3 regions were amplified from genomic DNA using the immunoSEQ Assay, a bias-controlled multiplex PCR. The original methods were these. The number of nucleated cells in each sample was estimated by amplification of reference gene primers within the assay. To quantify the absolute abundance of each unique TCRbeta CDR3 rearrangement, sequence reads were collapsed and filtered. For each sample, productive Simpson clonality was calculated by taking the square root of Simpson's diversity index across productive rearrangements. Not all clones reach the TCRdb copy of this immuneACCESS table, which keeps in-frame sequences only. Checked studies attribute under half of the gap to unresolved V genes and leave the rest unexplained. The V and J calls and the clone size are those of that table, but D and trimming were determined from the DNA. The sample contains under 450,000 clones, roughly 86% of them found a single time. The biggest ten clones account for roughly 1.1% of the sample.

Whole blood was collected in K2EDTA tubes by collaborating institutions according to the institutions' own protocols. For TCRbeta analysis, collaborators shipped samples as frozen whole blood, isolated PBMCs, or DNA extracted from either of those sample types. The paper as a whole reports these results and caveats: Clinical and demographic metadata were provided uncurated, with the amount varying by source and participant.

The V and J segments used are TRBV6-5 and TRBJ2-5; the D region possibly corresponds to TRBD1 (6 bases align). This clonotype originated in a human donor with acute or convalescent COVID-19. The donor label of this sample is uncertain. Sequencing used peripheral blood. The DNA reads as follows: TGTGCCAGCAGCGGGACACTACAAGAGACCCAGTACTTC. The encoded protein is CASSGTLQETQYF.